The present TCR beta chain was sequenced within a study of blood T cell repertoires in COVID-19. Study information: Both acute and convalescent COVID-19 samples were obtained from the United States, Italy and Spain. PBMCs, B-cell-depleted T cells, or T cells were the source of the cDNA or gDNA that made up the material.

The CDR3 covers 15 residues. Methods used by the authors: Reference gene primers were amplified, and this amplification served to estimate nucleated cell counts. Only in-frame clones appear in the TCRdb table, and some are missing; sequencing was by immunoSEQ multiplex PCR. V and J calls and clone size follow that table, whereas D and trimming were derived from the DNA. The sample lists about 110,000 clones, about two thirds seen once, with 1.5% to 2% in the top ten. The J gene is TRBJ2-5, the V gene TRBV21-1; the D call TRBD1 from the table was never checked on the DNA. TRBV21-1 corresponds to a pseudogene. This TCR derives from a woman in her thirties or forties with acute or convalescent COVID-19. The material sequenced was peripheral blood. CDR3 amino acids: CASSTRRDSQETQYF. CDR3 bases: TGTGCCAGCAGCACACGCCGGGACAGCCAAGAGACCCAGTACTTC.